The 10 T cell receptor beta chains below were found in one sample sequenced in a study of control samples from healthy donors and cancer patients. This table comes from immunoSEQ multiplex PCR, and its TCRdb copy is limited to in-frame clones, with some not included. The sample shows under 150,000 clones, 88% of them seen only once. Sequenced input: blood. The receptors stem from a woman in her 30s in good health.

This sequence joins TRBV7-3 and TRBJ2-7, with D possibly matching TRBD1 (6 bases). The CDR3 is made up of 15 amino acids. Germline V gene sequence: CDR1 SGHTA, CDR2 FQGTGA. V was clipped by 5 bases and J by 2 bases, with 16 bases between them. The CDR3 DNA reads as TGTGCCAGCAGCCCAGGACAGACTTCCCCCTACGAGCAGTACTTC. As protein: CASSPGQTSPYEQYF. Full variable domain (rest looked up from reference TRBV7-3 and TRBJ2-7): GAGVSQTPSNKVTEKGKYVELRCDPISGHTALYWYRQSLGQGPEFLIYFQGTGAADDSGLPNDRFFAVRPEGSVSTLKIQRTERGDSAVYLCASSPGQTSPYEQYFGPGTRLTVT.

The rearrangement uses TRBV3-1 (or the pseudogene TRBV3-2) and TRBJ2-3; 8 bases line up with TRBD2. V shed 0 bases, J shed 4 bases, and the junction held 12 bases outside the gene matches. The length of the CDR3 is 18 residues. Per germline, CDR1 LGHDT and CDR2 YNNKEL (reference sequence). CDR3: CASSQDPFRAGVSDTQYF. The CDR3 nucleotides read TGTGCCAGCAGCCAAGACCCCTTTAGAGCGGGAGTCTCAGATACGCAGTATTTT.

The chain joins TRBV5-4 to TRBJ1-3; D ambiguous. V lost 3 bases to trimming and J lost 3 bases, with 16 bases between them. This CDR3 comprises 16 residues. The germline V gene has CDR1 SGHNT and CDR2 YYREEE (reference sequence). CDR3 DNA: TGTGCCAGCAGCTCTCGGATCAGCCAAGGTGGAAACACCATATATTTT. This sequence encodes CASSSRISQGGNTIYF.

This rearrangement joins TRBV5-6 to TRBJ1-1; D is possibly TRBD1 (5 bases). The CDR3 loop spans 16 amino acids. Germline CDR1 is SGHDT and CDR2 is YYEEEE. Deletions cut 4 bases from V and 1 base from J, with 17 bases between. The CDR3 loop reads CASSTQGWRPNTEAFF. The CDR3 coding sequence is TGTGCCAGCAGCACTCAGGGCTGGCGGCCGAACACTGAAGCTTTCTTT.

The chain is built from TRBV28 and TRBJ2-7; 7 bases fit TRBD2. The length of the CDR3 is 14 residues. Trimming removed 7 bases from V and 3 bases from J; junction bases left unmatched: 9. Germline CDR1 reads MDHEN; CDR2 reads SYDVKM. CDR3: CASTVAGVVYEQYF. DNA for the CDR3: TGTGCCAGCACCGTCGCGGGAGTAGTCTACGAGCAGTACTTC.

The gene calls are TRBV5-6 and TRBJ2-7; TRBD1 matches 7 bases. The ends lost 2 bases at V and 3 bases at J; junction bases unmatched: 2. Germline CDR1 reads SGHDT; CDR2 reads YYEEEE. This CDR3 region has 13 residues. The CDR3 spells CASSFGTDYEQYF. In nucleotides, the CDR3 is TGTGCCAGCAGCTTCGGGACAGACTACGAGCAGTACTTC.

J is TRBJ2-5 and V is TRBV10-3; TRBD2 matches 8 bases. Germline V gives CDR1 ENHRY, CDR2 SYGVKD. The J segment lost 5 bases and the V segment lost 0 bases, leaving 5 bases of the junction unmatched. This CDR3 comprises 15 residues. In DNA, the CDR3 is TGTGCCATCAGTGAGTCCAGCGGGAGTGGGGAGACCCAGTACTTC. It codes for CAISESSGSGETQYF.

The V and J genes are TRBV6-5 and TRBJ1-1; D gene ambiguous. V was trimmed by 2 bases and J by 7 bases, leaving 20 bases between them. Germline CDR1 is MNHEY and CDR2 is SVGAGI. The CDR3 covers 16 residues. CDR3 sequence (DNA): TGTGCCAGCAGTTACGGTTCCGGCGGGCGAGAGGGTGAAGCTTTCTTT. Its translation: CASSYGSGGREGEAFF.

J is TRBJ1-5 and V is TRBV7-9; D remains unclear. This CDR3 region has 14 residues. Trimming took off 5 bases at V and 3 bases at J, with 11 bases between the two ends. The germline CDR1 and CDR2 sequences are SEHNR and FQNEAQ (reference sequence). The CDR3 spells CASSARENNQPQHF. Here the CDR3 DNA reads TGTGCCAGCAGCGCCCGGGAGAACAATCAGCCCCAGCATTTT. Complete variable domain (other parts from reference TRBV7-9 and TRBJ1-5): DTGVSQNPRHKITKRGQNVTFRCDPISEHNRLYWYRQTLGQGPEFLTYFQNEAQLEKSRLLSDRFSAERPKGSFSTLEIQRTEQGDSAMYLCASSARENNQPQHFGDGTRLSIL.

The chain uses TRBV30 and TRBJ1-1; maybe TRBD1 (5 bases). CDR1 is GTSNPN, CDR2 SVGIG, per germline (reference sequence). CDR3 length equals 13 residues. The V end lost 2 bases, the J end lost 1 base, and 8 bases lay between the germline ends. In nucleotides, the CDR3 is TGTGCCTGGAGTCTACAGGAGAACACTGAAGCTTTCTTT. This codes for CAWSLQENTEAFF.